Here is one TCR beta chain with its context. The antigen remains unidentified. Method: immunoSEQ multiplex PCR; TCRdb's copy keeps in-frame clones and lacks some. The repertoire holds under 150,000 clones, with about 92% as singletons. Trimming took 7 bases from V and 11 from J; bases not matched to a gene: 14. In germline, CDR1 is SQVTM, CDR2 ANQGSEA. The CDR3 loop spans 13 amino acids. This sample stems from a study of T cell responses to AZD1222 COVID-19 vaccine. Study results and limitations: Just a handful of AZD1222 recipients tested seropositive at baseline.

The sample was peripheral blood, taken on day 0 of AZD1222 vaccination. This TCR was sampled from an adult in good health. The chain has TRBV29-1 and TRBJ1-1; the match to TRBD1 covers 9 bases. The CDR3 sequence: CSAHSPQGAQAFF. In DNA, the CDR3 is TGCAGCGCTCATTCCCCACAGGGGGCGCAGGCTTTCTTT.